Sequencing of this T cell receptor (beta chain) was carried out in a study of graft-versus-host responses after intestinal transplantation. Study context: Those transplanted obtained multivisceral, liver-intestinal, or isolated intestinal grafts. Tacrolimus and steroids were given for 2 to 4 years to all recipients after anti-thymocyte globulin induction.

TCRdb's table, derived via immunoSEQ multiplex PCR, lists solely in-frame clones and lacks some. The sample has 15,000 to 20,000 clones, roughly 78% seen once. The study's findings and limits: Recipient-marrow GvH clones were detected, some having first appeared in ileum or blood.

V shed 1 base and J shed 4 bases, with 10 bases lying between them. CDR3 size: 14 residues. Germline V CDR1 and CDR2: SSHAT, FNYEAQ (reference sequence). Intraepithelial and lamina propria lymphocytes were freed from processed graft tissue. Of note for this clone: Its antigen is not known.

The clonotype originates from a human patient who received an intestinal transplant, so some T cells may come from the graft donor. Sample: ileum tissue, taken approximately three weeks after intestinal transplant. The chain recombines TRBV7-7 with TRBJ2-5; D not resolved. CDR3 bases: TGTGCCAGCAGCTTAGGAGGCACCCTAGAGACCCAGTACTTC. This sequence encodes CASSLGGTLETQYF.